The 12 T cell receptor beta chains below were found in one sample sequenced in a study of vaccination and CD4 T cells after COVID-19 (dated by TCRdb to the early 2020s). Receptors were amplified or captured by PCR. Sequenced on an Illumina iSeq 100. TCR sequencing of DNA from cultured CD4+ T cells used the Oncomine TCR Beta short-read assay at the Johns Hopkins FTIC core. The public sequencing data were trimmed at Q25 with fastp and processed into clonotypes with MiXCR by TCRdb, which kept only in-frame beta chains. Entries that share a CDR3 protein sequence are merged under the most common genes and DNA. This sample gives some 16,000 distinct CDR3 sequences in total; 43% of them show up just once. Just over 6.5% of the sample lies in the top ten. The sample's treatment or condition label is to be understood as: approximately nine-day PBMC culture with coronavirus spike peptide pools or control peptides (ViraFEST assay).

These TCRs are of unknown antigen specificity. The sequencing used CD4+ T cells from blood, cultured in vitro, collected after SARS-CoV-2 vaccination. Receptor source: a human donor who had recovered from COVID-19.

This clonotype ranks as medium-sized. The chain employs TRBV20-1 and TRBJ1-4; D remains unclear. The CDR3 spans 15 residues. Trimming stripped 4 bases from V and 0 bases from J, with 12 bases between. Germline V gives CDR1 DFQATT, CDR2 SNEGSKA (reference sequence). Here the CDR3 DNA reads TGCAGTGCTATAGACACCTTTGCAACTAATGAAAAACTGTTTTTT. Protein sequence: CSAIDTFATNEKLFF.

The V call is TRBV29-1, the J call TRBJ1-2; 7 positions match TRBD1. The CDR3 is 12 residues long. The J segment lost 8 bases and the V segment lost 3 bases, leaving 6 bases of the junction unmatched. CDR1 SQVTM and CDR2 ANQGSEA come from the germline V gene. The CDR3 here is CSVDGQGDGYTF. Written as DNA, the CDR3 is TGCAGCGTTGATGGTCAGGGGGACGGCTACACCTTC.

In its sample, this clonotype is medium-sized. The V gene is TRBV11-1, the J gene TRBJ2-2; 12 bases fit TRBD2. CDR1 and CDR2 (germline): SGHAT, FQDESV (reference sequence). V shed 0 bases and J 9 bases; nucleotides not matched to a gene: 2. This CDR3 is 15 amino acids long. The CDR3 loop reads CASSLATSGRRELFF. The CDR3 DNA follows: TGTGCCAGCAGCTTAGCGACTAGCGGGAGACGGGAGCTGTTTTTT.

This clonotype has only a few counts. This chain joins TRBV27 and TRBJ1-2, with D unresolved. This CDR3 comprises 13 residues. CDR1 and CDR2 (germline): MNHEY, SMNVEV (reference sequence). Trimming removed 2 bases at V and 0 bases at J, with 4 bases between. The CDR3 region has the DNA TGTGCCAGCAGTTTAACGGCTAACTATGGCTACACCTTC. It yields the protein CASSLTANYGYTF.

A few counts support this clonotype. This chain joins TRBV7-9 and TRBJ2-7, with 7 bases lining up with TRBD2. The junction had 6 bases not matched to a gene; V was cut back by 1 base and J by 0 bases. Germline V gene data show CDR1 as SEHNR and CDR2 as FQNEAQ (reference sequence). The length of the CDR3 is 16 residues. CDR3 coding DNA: TGTGCCAGCAGCTTAGAGACAGCGGGACCCTCCTACGAGCAGTACTTC. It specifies CASSLETAGPSYEQYF.

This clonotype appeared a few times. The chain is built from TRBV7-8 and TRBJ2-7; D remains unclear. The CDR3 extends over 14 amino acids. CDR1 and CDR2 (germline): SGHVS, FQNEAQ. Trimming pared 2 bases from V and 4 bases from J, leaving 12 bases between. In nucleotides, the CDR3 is TGTGCCAGCAGCTTATATGCCCAATCGTACGAGCAGTACTTC. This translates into CASSLYAQSYEQYF.

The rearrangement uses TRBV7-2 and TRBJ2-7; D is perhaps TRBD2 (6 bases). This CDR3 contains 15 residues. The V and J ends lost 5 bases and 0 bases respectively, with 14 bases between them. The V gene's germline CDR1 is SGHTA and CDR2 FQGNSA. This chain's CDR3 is CASSQGLLSSYEQYF. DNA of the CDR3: TGTGCCAGCAGCCAGGGACTCTTGAGCTCCTACGAGCAGTACTTC.

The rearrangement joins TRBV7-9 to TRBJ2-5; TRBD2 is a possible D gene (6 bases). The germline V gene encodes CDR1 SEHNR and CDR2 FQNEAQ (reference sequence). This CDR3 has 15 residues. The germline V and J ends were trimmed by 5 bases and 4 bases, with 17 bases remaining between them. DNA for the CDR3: TGTGCCAGCAGCCCCCCTAGGGCGGAGGGAGAGACCCAGTACTTC. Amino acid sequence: CASSPPRAEGETQYF.

CDR3 region: CASSEDLGGGMKPQHF. The CDR3 DNA reads as TGTGCCAGCAGTGAAGATTTGGGAGGGGGCATGAAGCCCCAGCATTTT. The chain couples TRBV6-1 to TRBJ1-5; TRBD1 agrees at 7 bases. CDR1 and CDR2 (germline): MNHNS, SASEGT. CDR3 length: 16 residues. J was trimmed by 8 bases and V by 1 base; bases with no gene match: 11.

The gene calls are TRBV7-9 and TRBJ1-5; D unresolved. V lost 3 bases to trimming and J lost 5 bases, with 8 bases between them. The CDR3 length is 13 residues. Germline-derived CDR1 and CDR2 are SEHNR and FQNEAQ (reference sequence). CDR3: CASSFSGDQPQHF. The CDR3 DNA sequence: TGTGCCAGCAGCTTCTCCGGGGATCAGCCCCAGCATTTT.

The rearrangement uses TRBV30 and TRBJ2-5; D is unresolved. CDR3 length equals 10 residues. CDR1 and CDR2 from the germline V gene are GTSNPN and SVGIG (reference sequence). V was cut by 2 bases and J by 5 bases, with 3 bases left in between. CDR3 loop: CAWSRETQYF. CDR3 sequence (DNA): TGTGCCTGGAGTAGGGAGACCCAGTACTTC.

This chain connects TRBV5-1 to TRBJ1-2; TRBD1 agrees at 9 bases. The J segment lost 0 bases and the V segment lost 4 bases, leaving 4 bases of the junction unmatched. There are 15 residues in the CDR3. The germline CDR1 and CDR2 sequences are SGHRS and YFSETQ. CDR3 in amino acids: CASSKGQGSNYGYTF. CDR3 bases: TGCGCCAGCAGCAAGGGACAGGGATCTAACTATGGCTACACCTTC. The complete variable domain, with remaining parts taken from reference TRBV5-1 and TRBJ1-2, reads KAGVTQTPRYLIKTRGQQVTLSCSPISGHRSVSWYQQTPGQGLQFLFEYFSETQRNKGNFPGRFSGRQFSNSRSEMNVSTLELGDSALYLCASSKGQGSNYGYTFGSGTRLTVV.